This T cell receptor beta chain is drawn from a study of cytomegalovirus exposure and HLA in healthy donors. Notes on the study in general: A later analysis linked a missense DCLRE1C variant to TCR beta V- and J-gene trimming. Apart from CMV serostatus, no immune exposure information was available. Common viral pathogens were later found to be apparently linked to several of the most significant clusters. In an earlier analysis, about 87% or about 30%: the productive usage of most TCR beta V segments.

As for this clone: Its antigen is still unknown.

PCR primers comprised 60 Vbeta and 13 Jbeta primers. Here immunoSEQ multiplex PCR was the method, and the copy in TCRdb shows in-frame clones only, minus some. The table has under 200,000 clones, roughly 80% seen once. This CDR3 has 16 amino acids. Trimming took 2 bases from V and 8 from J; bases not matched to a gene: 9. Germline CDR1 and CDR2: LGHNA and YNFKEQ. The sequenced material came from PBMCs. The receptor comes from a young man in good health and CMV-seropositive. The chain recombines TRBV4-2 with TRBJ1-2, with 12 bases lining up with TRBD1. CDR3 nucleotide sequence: TGTGCCAGCAGCCAACCGGGACAGGGGGCTGCGAGCGGCTACACCTTC. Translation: CASSQPGQGAASGYTF.